A selection of T cell receptor beta chains follows, all from one sample in a study of blood T cell repertoires in COVID-19. The repertoire was sequenced with immunoSEQ multiplex PCR; TCRdb's copy has only in-frame clones and lacks some. The repertoire holds some 99,000 clones, with 70% to 85% as singletons. The sample taken for sequencing was peripheral blood. The receptors were gathered from a woman of 80 years or more with active or convalescent COVID-19. Each CDR3 is given with its conserved first and last residue. D genes are given only for firm matches. Not all rows give a size; the values are once, few, many and, for expanded clones, a class.

abundance,v_gene,j_gene,d_gene,CDR3nt,CDR3aa
few,TRBV6-2/TRBV6-3,TRBJ2-1,.,TGTGCCAGCAGCTCCGACATTGGTTTTTTGGATGAGCAGTTCTTC,CASSSDIGFLDEQFF
.,TRBV29-1,TRBJ2-1,TRBD2,TGCAGCGTTGGAAGTCGACTAGCGACCCACAATGAGCAGTTCTTC,CSVGSRLATHNEQFF
.,TRBV2,TRBJ2-1,.,TGTGCCAGCGAGGGAAATGAGCAGTTCTTC,CASEGNEQFF
.,TRBV7-2,TRBJ2-7,.,TGTGCCAGCAGCTTATGGCGGGGCTCCTACGAGCAGTACTTC,CASSLWRGSYEQYF
.,TRBV7-2,TRBJ1-6,TRBD1,TGTGCCACATCAGGGGGAGAGGGGTCACCCCTCCACTTT,CATSGGEGSPLHF
.,TRBV4-1,TRBJ2-3,TRBD2,TGCGCCAGCAGCCAAGATTCACTAGCGGGAGACCCAGATACGCAGTATTTT,CASSQDSLAGDPDTQYF
.,TRBV7-9,TRBJ2-7,.,TGTGCCAGCAGCTTACTCGGTCGCGAGCAGTACTTC,CASSLLGREQYF
.,TRBV9,TRBJ1-1,.,TGTGCCAGCAGCGTAGATGTTAGCAGGGCGGACACTGAAGCTTTCTTT,CASSVDVSRADTEAFF
.,TRBV6-5,TRBJ2-7,TRBD1,TGTGCCAGCAGTTACTCGACGGACAGGGCGGACGAGCAGTACTTC,CASSYSTDRADEQYF
.,TRBV19,TRBJ1-2,TRBD1,TGTGCCAGTAGTTACAGGGGGGGCGGTGGCTACACCTTC,CASSYRGGGGYTF
.,TRBV21-1,TRBJ2-3,.,TGTGCCAGCAGCAAAGAATACAGGGATTCCGCAGATACGCAGTATTTT,CASSKEYRDSADTQYF
.,TRBV6-1,TRBJ2-7,.,TGTGCCAGCAGTGAAGCGCCTGGGGGCGCGTCCGAGCAGTACTTC,CASSEAPGGASEQYF
.,TRBV3-1/TRBV3-2,TRBJ2-5,.,TGTGCCAGCAGCCACTCACACGAGACCCAGTACTTC,CASSHSHETQYF
few,TRBV10-1,TRBJ1-5,TRBD1,TGCGCCAGCATAACAGGGGATAGCAATCAGCCCCAGCATTTT,CASITGDSNQPQHF
.,TRBV19,TRBJ1-3,.,TGTGCCAGCAACAAAGTTAGGGGGGGATCTGGAAACACCATATATTTT,CASNKVRGGSGNTIYF
.,TRBV4-2,TRBJ2-7,TRBD2,TGTGCCAGCAGCCCACCTGCGGGAGCGATTTCCCACGAGCAGTACTTC,CASSPPAGAISHEQYF
few,TRBV14,TRBJ1-5,TRBD1,TGTGCCAGCAGCCAAGACAGGGGGCCGCCCCAGCATTTT,CASSQDRGPPQHF
.,TRBV30,TRBJ2-3,TRBD2,TGTGCCTGGAGGGGGTTGTGGACTAGCGGAGAATCGTACACAGATACGCAGTATTTT,CAWRGLWTSGESYTDTQYF
once,TRBV15,TRBJ2-3,.,TGTGCCACCAGCAGAGATCAGGGGCTTCGCACAGATACGCAGTATTTT,CATSRDQGLRTDTQYF
.,TRBV14,TRBJ2-1,.,TGTGCCAGCAGCCCCCAACAGGGGGGGTACAATGAGCAGTTCTTC,CASSPQQGGYNEQFF
.,TRBV21-1,TRBJ2-7,.,TGTGCCAGCAGCAACTCGGGGGGAAACCTTTTGGACGAGCAGTACTTC,CASSNSGGNLLDEQYF
.,TRBV7-9,TRBJ2-7,.,TGTGCCAGCAGCCAGCTGGACACATCCTACGAGCAGTACTTC,CASSQLDTSYEQYF
.,TRBV28,TRBJ1-3,.,TGTGCCAGCACAACGACAGCCTCTGGAAACACCATATATTTT,CASTTTASGNTIYF
.,TRBV4-1,TRBJ2-2,TRBD2,TGCGCCAGCAGCCCTCCGGGACTAGCGTTAGCCGGGGAGCTGTTTTTT,CASSPPGLALAGELFF
.,TRBV5-8,TRBJ1-5,TRBD1,TGTGCCAGCAGAATTGGGACAGGGAACGGTCAGCCCCAGCATTTT,CASRIGTGNGQPQHF
.,TRBV7-3,TRBJ2-3,.,TGTGCCAGCAGCTTAAGAGGTTCGGCCGCAGATACGCAGTATTTT,CASSLRGSAADTQYF
once,TRBV7-3,TRBJ2-1,TRBD2,TGTGCCAGCAGCCTCTCGCCCCATCTAGCGGGAGTAGTCAATGAGCAGTTCTTC,CASSLSPHLAGVVNEQFF
few,TRBV25-1,TRBJ1-4,.,TGTGCCAGCAGTGAATTAGGCAGGGTAGTTACTAATGAAAAACTGTTTTTT,CASSELGRVVTNEKLFF
.,TRBV18,TRBJ2-3,.,TGTGCCAGCTCACCCCTTACTAACACAGATACGCAGTATTTT,CASSPLTNTDTQYF
.,TRBV28,TRBJ2-7,TRBD2,TGTGCCAGCAGTAGACCTAGCGGGAGAACCAACGAGCAGTACTTC,CASSRPSGRTNEQYF
.,TRBV4-1,TRBJ1-2,TRBD1,TGCGCCAGCAGCCAACCCAGACAGGGGGGATATGGCTACACCTTC,CASSQPRQGGYGYTF
.,TRBV12-5,TRBJ2-1,TRBD2,TGTGCTAGTGCCACTAGCGGAACGAGCTCCTACAATGAGCAGTTCTTC,CASATSGTSSYNEQFF
.,TRBV24-1,TRBJ2-2,TRBD1,TGTGCCACCAGTGATACGGGACAGGCGAACACCGGGGAGCTGTTTTTT,CATSDTGQANTGELFF
.,TRBV18,TRBJ2-7,TRBD2,TGTGCCAGCTCCCCCACTAGCGCCTTCTCCTACGAGCAGTACTTC,CASSPTSAFSYEQYF
once,TRBV5-4,TRBJ2-2,.,TGTGCCAGCAGCCTTCAATCTAGCGCCAGCGGGGAGCTGTTTTTT,CASSLQSSASGELFF
.,TRBV11-3,TRBJ1-4,.,TGTGCCAGCGGGGAGCAAAAACTGTTTTTT,CASGEQKLFF
once,TRBV2,TRBJ1-2,TRBD1,TGTGCCAGCAGTGAACAGGGGGCGCGTTATGGCTACACCTTC,CASSEQGARYGYTF
.,TRBV28,TRBJ1-6,TRBD1,TGTGCCATCCAGGGGGTAGGCAATTCACCCCTCCACTTT,CAIQGVGNSPLHF
.,TRBV6-5,TRBJ1-2,.,TGTGCCAGGTCAACAGGAGTTAACTATGGCTACACCTTC,CARSTGVNYGYTF
.,TRBV6-6,TRBJ2-7,.,TGTGCCAGCAGTTACGGGGGGAGCTACGAGCAGTACTTC,CASSYGGSYEQYF
once,TRBV7-9,TRBJ2-1,.,TGTGCCAGCAGCTCCCCGGGACACGGATACAATGAGCAGTTCTTC,CASSSPGHGYNEQFF
.,TRBV5-1,TRBJ2-7,TRBD1,TGCGCCAGCAGCTTGGCTGCGGGACAGGGGTACGAGCAGTACTTC,CASSLAAGQGYEQYF
.,TRBV3-1/TRBV3-2,TRBJ2-3,TRBD2,TGTGCCATACAGACTAGCGGGACAGATACGCAGTATTTT,CAIQTSGTDTQYF
.,TRBV27,TRBJ2-3,TRBD2,TGTGCCAGCGGGAGGGACAGCACAGATACGCAGTATTTT,CASGRDSTDTQYF
few,TRBV5-4,TRBJ2-7,TRBD2,TGTGCCAGCAGCGCGGCTAGCGGGATTAGCCACGAGCAGTACTTC,CASSAASGISHEQYF
.,TRBV7-6,TRBJ2-3,TRBD2,TGTGCCAGCAGCTTATTTGGGACTAGCGGGCGCGGACGAGATACGCAGTATTTT,CASSLFGTSGRGRDTQYF
.,TRBV6-5,TRBJ2-1,.,TGTGCCAGCAGTTACTCAGGAGGGACAGAAGGTGAGCAGTTCTTC,CASSYSGGTEGEQFF
once,TRBV7-9,TRBJ2-4,.,TGTGCCAGCAGCTTAAATCCGGTCGGCATTCAGTACTTC,CASSLNPVGIQYF
.,TRBV19,TRBJ1-5,.,TGTGCCAGTAAGGGGACACCGAGCAATCAGCCCCAGCATTTT,CASKGTPSNQPQHF
.,TRBV25-1,TRBJ2-5,TRBD1,TGTGCCAGCAGTGATAGGGGACAGGTCTTCGAGACCCAGTACTTC,CASSDRGQVFETQYF
.,TRBV7-7,TRBJ2-5,TRBD2,TGTGCTAGCAGTAAGACTGGACTAGCCCAAGAGACCCAGTACTTC,CASSKTGLAQETQYF
few,TRBV3-1/TRBV3-2,TRBJ2-7,TRBD2,TGTGCCAGCAGCCGAAAAAATACAGGACTAGCGGGGAACTCCTACGAGCAGTACTTC,CASSRKNTGLAGNSYEQYF
.,TRBV19,TRBJ2-3,.,TGTGCCAGTAGTCCAAGGAGGGGGCGTCGTGCGGGAGGACAGACAGATACGCAGTATTTT,CASSPRRGRRAGGQTDTQYF
.,TRBV5-1,TRBJ2-7,.,TGCGCCAGCAGTATTGCAGGGGCTAACTCTGTCTACGAGCAGTACTTC,CASSIAGANSVYEQYF